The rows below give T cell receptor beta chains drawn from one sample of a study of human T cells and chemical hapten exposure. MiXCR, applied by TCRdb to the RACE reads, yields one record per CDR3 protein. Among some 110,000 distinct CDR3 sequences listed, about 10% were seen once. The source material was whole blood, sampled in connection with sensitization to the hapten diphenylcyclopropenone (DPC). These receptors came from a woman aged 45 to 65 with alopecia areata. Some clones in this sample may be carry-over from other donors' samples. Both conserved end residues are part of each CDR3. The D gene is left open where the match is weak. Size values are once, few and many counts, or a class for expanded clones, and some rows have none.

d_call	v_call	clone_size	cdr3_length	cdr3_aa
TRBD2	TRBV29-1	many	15	CSVGVLAGGQDTQYF
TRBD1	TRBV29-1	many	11	CSVMTGDEQYF
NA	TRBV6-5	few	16	CASSYAPSSYNSPLHF
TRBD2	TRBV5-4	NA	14	CASSLTSGAGEQFF
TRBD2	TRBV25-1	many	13	CASRGLAGNEQFF
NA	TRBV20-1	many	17	CSARSPDRDLGTDTQYF
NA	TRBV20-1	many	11	CSARGGNTIYF
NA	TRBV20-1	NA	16	CSARAPSVWGDQPQHF
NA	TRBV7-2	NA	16	CASSPQLSWATDTQYF
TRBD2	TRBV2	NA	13	CASGGAGRGEQYF
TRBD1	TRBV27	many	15	CASSRSTGLSDTQYF
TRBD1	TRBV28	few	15	CASSPLQGLTYEQYF
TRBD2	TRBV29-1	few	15	CSVELGLAEYNEQFF
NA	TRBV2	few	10	CASSGEPADF
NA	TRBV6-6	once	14	CASSYGGSETEAFF
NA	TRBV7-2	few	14	CASSRVRSTGELFF
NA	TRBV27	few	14	CASSSIVRGEPQHF
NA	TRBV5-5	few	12	CASSLSGTEAFF
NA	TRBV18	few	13	CASSGTGTDTQYF
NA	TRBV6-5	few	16	CASSSAARGANYGYTF
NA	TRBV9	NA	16	CASSVEYQGFNYGYTF
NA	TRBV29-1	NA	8	CSVAPAFF
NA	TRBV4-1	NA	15	CASSQDSGTNTEAFF
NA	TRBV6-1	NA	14	CASSEAGTREKLFF
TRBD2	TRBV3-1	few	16	CASSQLMTSGVYEQYF
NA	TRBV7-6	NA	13	CASSIPMADTQYF
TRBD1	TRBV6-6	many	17	CASSYNGTGGEGETQYF
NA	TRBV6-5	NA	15	CASSYSSIAKNIQYF
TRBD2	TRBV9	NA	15	CASTRTSGEQETQYF
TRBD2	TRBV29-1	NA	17	CSVEASPPAGRTGELFF
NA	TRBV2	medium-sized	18	CASSETRAGPPVLYGYTF
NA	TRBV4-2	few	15	CASSPLRSFSDGYTF
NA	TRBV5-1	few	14	CASSLEGFNEKLFF
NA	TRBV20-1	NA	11	CSAIKMQEQYF
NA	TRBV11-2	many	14	CASSLFQSRDTQYF
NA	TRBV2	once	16	CASSGQRGKTDQPQHF
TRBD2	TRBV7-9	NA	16	CASSLVSGRADNEQFF
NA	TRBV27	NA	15	CASSLSVRDPEEQYF
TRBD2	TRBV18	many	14	CASSPSTSGGSFVF
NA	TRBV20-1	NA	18	CSARDAFTGTVYNSPLHF
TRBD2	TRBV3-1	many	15	CASSQTTSGQYEQYF